The 32 T cell receptor beta chains below were found in one sample sequenced in a study of T-cell reconstitution after alpha-beta-depleted transplantation in children. It was with unique molecular identifiers that the TCRbeta library was prepared. TCRdb ran MiXCR on the PCR reads and lists one entry per CDR3 protein. Here the sample spans 65,000 to 85,000 distinct CDR3 sequences, about a tenth being singletons. The input for sequencing was PBMCs, taken before TCRalphabeta/CD19-depleted stem cell transplant. Source of these receptors: a boy aged 5-17 years with acute myeloid leukemia, due to receive a stem cell transplant.

The chain combines TRBV27 with TRBJ2-1, with D possibly matching TRBD2 (5 bases). The length of the CDR3 is 16 residues. Between the trimmed V and J ends, which lost 6 bases and 5 bases, there was a span of 20 bases. Germline assignment: CDR1 MNHEY and CDR2 SMNVEV (reference sequence). CDR3 sequence reads: CASSPRTFGWDNEQFF. Here the CDR3 DNA reads TGTGCCAGCAGCCCTAGGACTTTTGGATGGGACAATGAGCAGTTCTTC.

J is TRBJ2-5 and V is TRBV29-1, with 7 bases fitting TRBD2. Germline CDR1 reads SQVTM; CDR2 reads ANQGSEA. The CDR3 length is 10 residues. The V segment lost 8 bases and the J segment 5 bases; nucleotides outside the gene matches: 2. CDR3 amino acids: CSFGGETQYF. The CDR3, as DNA: TGCAGCTTCGGGGGGGAGACCCAGTACTTC.

A few counts support this clonotype. The chain is built from TRBV6-6 and TRBJ2-7, with D possibly matching TRBD1 (5 bases). Germline CDR1 reads MNHNY; CDR2 reads SVGAGI (reference sequence). V lost 8 bases to trimming and J lost 3 bases, with 14 bases between them. There are 13 residues in the CDR3. The CDR3 region is CASGPDTHYEQYF. CDR3 sequence (DNA): TGTGCCAGCGGTCCGGACACCCACTACGAGCAGTACTTC.

This clonotype came up many times. The gene calls are TRBV24-1 and TRBJ2-1; 7 nucleotides match TRBD2. The CDR3 has 13 amino acids. V trimming: 3 bases; J trimming: 12 bases; junction bases outside the gene matches: 7. Germline V gene data show CDR1 as KGHDR and CDR2 as SFDVKD. CDR3 sequence: CATSDPPWGGQFF. DNA for the CDR3: TGTGCCACCAGTGATCCTCCCTGGGGGGGGCAGTTCTTC.

This clonotype was observed at least ten times. The J gene is TRBJ2-5, the V gene TRBV11-1; no clear D gene. Germline V gene lookup returns CDR1 SGHAT and CDR2 FQDESV (reference sequence). Trimming left V 2 bases short and J 2 bases short, with 9 bases between. The CDR3 runs 14 residues. CDR3 protein: CASSLRGLQETQYF. Here the CDR3 DNA reads TGTGCCAGCAGCTTACGAGGCCTACAAGAGACCCAGTACTTC. The whole variable domain, filled in from reference TRBV11-1 and TRBJ2-5, reads EAEVAQSPRYKITEKSQAVAFWCDPISGHATLYWYRQILGQGPELLVQFQDESVVDDSQLPKDRFSAERLKGVDSTLKIQPAELGDSAMYLCASSLRGLQETQYFGPGTRLLVL.

This clonotype was detected many times. CDR3 sequence reads: CASRGGLAIEAFF. For the CDR3, the DNA is TGTGCCAGCAGGGGGGGGCTGGCGATTGAAGCTTTCTTT. J is TRBJ1-1 and V is TRBV3-1; D perhaps matches TRBD1 (6 bases). CDR1 is LGHDT and CDR2 is YNNKEL in the germline V gene (reference sequence). V was pared by 6 bases and J by 7 bases, with 15 bases between. This CDR3 spans 13 amino acids.

The chain couples TRBV19 to TRBJ2-6; D call uncertain. The CDR3 runs 13 residues. Germline CDR1 is LNHDA and CDR2 is SQIVND (reference sequence). Trimming pared 10 bases from V and 4 bases from J, leaving 11 bases between. CDR3 nucleotides: TGTGCCACCCTAGTCAGGGGGGCCAACGTCCTGACTTTC. It specifies CATLVRGANVLTF.

The sample holds many counts of this clonotype. The CDR3 protein is CASSFDGGGNEQYF. CDR3 DNA sequence: TGTGCCAGCAGCTTCGACGGGGGGGGCAACGAGCAGTACTTC. The chain joins TRBV7-9 to TRBJ2-7; the match to TRBD2 covers 8 bases. Germline CDR1 SEHNR, CDR2 FQNEAQ (reference sequence). This CDR3 comprises 14 residues. The V and J ends lost 3 bases and 5 bases, in that order; junction bases with no gene match: 6.

This clonotype was picked up many times. The V gene is TRBV7-3, the J gene TRBJ1-1, with D possibly matching TRBD1 (6 bases). Germline CDR1 reads SGHTA; CDR2 reads FQGTGA. V was shortened by 1 base and J by 1 base, with 10 bases between the two germline ends. The length of the CDR3 is 15 residues. The CDR3 bases are TGTGCCAGCAGCTTAAGGCCAGGGGAGAACACTGAAGCTTTCTTT. Encoded protein: CASSLRPGENTEAFF.

This clonotype was found many times. This sequence joins TRBV12-3 or TRBV12-4 and TRBJ2-5, with a possible D match to TRBD1 (5 bases). V was clipped by 6 bases and J by 1 base, with 12 bases between them. There are 14 residues in the CDR3. Here the CDR3 reads CASRIGQTQETQYF. CDR3 DNA sequence: TGTGCCAGCAGAATAGGACAAACCCAAGAGACCCAGTACTTC.

This clonotype was counted ten times or more. The chain combines TRBV29-1 with TRBJ2-1; D gene uncertain. The CDR3 totals 11 residues. Germline V CDR1 and CDR2: SQVTM, ANQGSEA. Trimming stripped 0 bases from V and 9 bases from J, with 6 bases between. The chain's CDR3 is CSVEDLLEQFF. CDR3 DNA sequence: TGCAGCGTTGAAGATCTGCTTGAGCAGTTCTTC.

In its sample, this clonotype was seen a few times. The gene calls are TRBV7-6 and TRBJ2-3; 9 bases are shared with TRBD2. This CDR3 is 17 amino acids long. Germline V CDR1 and CDR2: SGHVS, FNYEAQ. Trimming at V came to 0 bases and at J to 1 base, leaving 5 bases not matched to a gene. CDR3: CASSLAGGGAGTDTQYF. CDR3 bases: TGTGCCAGCAGCTTAGCCGGCGGGGGGGCTGGCACAGATACGCAGTATTTT.

This clonotype was recorded many times. The chain joins TRBV6-2 or TRBV6-3 to TRBJ1-2; maybe TRBD1 (5 bases). Looked up from germline, CDR1 is MNHEY and CDR2 is SVGEGT. CDR3 length: 14 amino acids. The V end was cut by 8 bases, the J end by 2 bases, with 15 bases between. The CDR3 DNA sequence: TGTGCCAGCCATTGGGGCAGGTCGAACTATGGCTACACCTTC. Translation: CASHWGRSNYGYTF.

This clonotype was counted ten times or more. The chain is built from TRBV6-1 and TRBJ1-5; 8 bases fit TRBD1. The CDR3 loop spans 15 amino acids. V gave up 6 bases and J gave up 5 bases; unmatched junction bases: 9. Germline lookup yields CDR1 MNHNS and CDR2 SASEGT. The CDR3 DNA reads TGTGCCAGCAGAGACCGGACAGGGCCCTATCAGCCCCAGCATTTT. Protein product: CASRDRTGPYQPQHF.

The chain recombines TRBV27 with TRBJ2-5; D may be TRBD2 (6 bases). CDR1 and CDR2 (germline): MNHEY, SMNVEV (reference sequence). This CDR3 comprises 16 residues. V lost 5 bases, J lost 1 base, and 17 bases lay in between. This CDR3 is CASSPGTVQAQETQYF. The CDR3 DNA follows: TGTGCCAGCAGTCCGGGGACTGTCCAGGCCCAAGAGACCCAGTACTTC.

This clonotype was counted ten times or more. The gene calls are TRBV7-2 and TRBJ2-2; D is undetermined. CDR1 and CDR2 from the germline V gene are SGHTA and FQGNSA. This CDR3 spans 12 amino acids. V was cut by 4 bases and J by 8 bases, with 8 bases left in between. CDR3 amino acids: CASSYVPGELFF. The CDR3 DNA reads TGTGCCAGCAGCTACGTCCCAGGGGAGCTGTTTTTT.

This clonotype was picked up many times. V and J are TRBV20-1 and TRBJ2-3, with D perhaps TRBD2 (6 bases). Germline CDR1 reads DFQATT; CDR2 reads SNEGSKA (reference sequence). The CDR3 runs 14 residues. The CDR3: CRVETKRGTDTQYF. In nucleotides, the CDR3 is TGCAGAGTCGAAACGAAGCGGGGCACAGATACGCAGTATTTT.

In regard to this clonotype: A much larger clone lies one base from this, so it may be a read error. The chain has TRBV4-3 and TRBJ1-1, with TRBD1 identical over 7 bases. V trimming: 2 bases; J trimming: 1 base; junction bases outside the gene matches: 7. Per germline, CDR1 LGHNA and CDR2 YSLEER. This CDR3 is 16 amino acids long. Here the CDR3 DNA reads TGCGCCAGCAGCCAATGGGGGACAGCAACGAACACTGAAGCTTTCTTT. As protein: CASSQWGTATNTEAFF.

This clonotype was recorded many times. This chain uses TRBV10-3 with TRBJ2-7; possibly TRBD1 for D (6 bases). Trimming shortened V by 5 bases and J by 6 bases, and 14 bases separated the two germline ends. The CDR3 runs 13 residues. Germline assignment: CDR1 ENHRY and CDR2 SYGVKD. In DNA, the CDR3 is TGTGCCATCAGTTCGGACAGATCCGGCGAGCAGTACGTC. Translating it yields CAISSDRSGEQYV.

This clonotype was picked up many times. V and J are TRBV7-2 and TRBJ1-1; weak D call: TRBD1 (6 bases). V was pared by 0 bases and J by 0 bases, with 20 bases between. The CDR3 contains 19 residues. Germline V CDR1 and CDR2: SGHTA, FQGNSA. CDR3 coding DNA: TGTGCCAGCAGCTTAGCCCCTCCCGCAGGGGTCAACGTGAACACTGAAGCTTTCTTT. Encoded protein: CASSLAPPAGVNVNTEAFF.

This chain uses TRBV28 with TRBJ2-5; D possibly uses TRBD1 or TRBD2 (6 bases each). With 7 bases removed from V and 0 bases from J, the gap between germline ends came to 15 bases. This CDR3 comprises 15 residues. Per germline, CDR1 MDHEN and CDR2 SYDVKM. The CDR3 protein is CASTPGAGDQETQYF. The DNA for the CDR3 is TGTGCCAGCACCCCGGGGGCGGGTGACCAAGAGACCCAGTACTTC.

This clonotype was recorded many times. The V gene is TRBV5-1, the J gene TRBJ2-2; TRBD2 matches at 7 bases. Trimming at V came to 0 bases and at J to 3 bases, leaving 5 bases not matched to a gene. This CDR3 is built from 16 residues. Germline loops: CDR1 SGHRS, CDR2 YFSETQ. CDR3 residues: CASSLESSGYTGELFF. The CDR3 DNA is TGCGCCAGCAGCTTGGAGTCTAGCGGATACACCGGGGAGCTGTTTTTT.

This clonotype came up many times. The chain is built from TRBV18 and TRBJ2-1; D gene ambiguous. Germline V CDR1 and CDR2: KGHSH, LQKENI. The CDR3 spans 11 residues. V gave up 8 bases and J gave up 7 bases, with 9 bases separating them. Here the CDR3 reads CASPRPNEQFF. CDR3 sequence (DNA): TGTGCCAGCCCGAGGCCGAATGAGCAGTTCTTC.

This clonotype was recorded at least ten times. The V and J genes are TRBV7-2 and TRBJ2-7; D is perhaps TRBD1 or TRBD2 (5 bases each). The CDR3 length is 13 residues. The germline gives CDR1 SGHTA, CDR2 FQGNSA. Trimming shortened V by 8 bases and J by 0 bases, and 11 bases separated the two germline ends. The CDR3 reads CASRGGASYEQYF. The CDR3 DNA reads as TGTGCCAGCCGGGGTGGGGCCTCCTACGAGCAGTACTTC.

This clonotype was observed many times. The chain couples TRBV7-2 to TRBJ2-2, with D tentatively TRBD2 (6 bases). The CDR3 consists of 16 residues. The V end lost 5 bases, the J end lost 5 bases, and 18 bases lay between the germline ends. Germline-derived CDR1 and CDR2 are SGHTA and FQGNSA. CDR3 sequence (DNA): TGTGCCAGCAGCCCCCCAGGAGGGGTCCTGACCGGGGAGCTGTTTTTT. Its protein product is CASSPPGGVLTGELFF.

This clonotype appeared a few times. The chain recombines TRBV19 with TRBJ2-1; possible D gene TRBD1, 7 bases. CDR1 LNHDA and CDR2 SQIVND come from the germline V gene (reference sequence). CDR3 size: 16 residues. The ends were cut back, 3 bases at V and 6 bases at J, with 18 bases in the middle. This CDR3 reads CASSIFRQGGGNEQFF. The CDR3 DNA follows: TGTGCCAGTAGTATTTTTCGACAGGGAGGAGGCAATGAGCAGTTCTTC.

This clonotype was recorded many times. Here the CDR3 DNA reads TGCGCCAGCAGCTTGGTCGCAGGGGGAAACACTGAAGCTTTCTTT. This encodes CASSLVAGGNTEAFF. V gene TRBV5-1 combines with J gene TRBJ1-1; 7 nucleotides align to TRBD1. Germline CDR1 and CDR2: SGHRS and YFSETQ. This CDR3 has 15 amino acids. Trimming cost V 0 bases and J 2 bases; bases outside gene matches: 4.

In this sample, this clonotype turned up many times. The chain uses TRBV20-1 and TRBJ2-7; D may be TRBD1 (6 bases). V gave up 5 bases and J gave up 5 bases, with 13 bases separating them. The CDR3 is 12 residues long. Germline CDR1 is DFQATT and CDR2 is SNEGSKA (reference sequence). The CDR3 reads CSAAGVLDEQYV. CDR3 sequence (DNA): TGCAGTGCTGCAGGGGTTTTAGACGAGCAGTACGTC.

This clonotype was picked up many times. The rearrangement joins TRBV12-3 or TRBV12-4 to TRBJ2-3; 9 bases fit TRBD1. V shed 6 bases, J shed 3 bases, and the junction held 4 bases outside the gene matches. The CDR3 contains 14 residues. The CDR3 DNA follows: TGTGCCAGCAGCTCGACAGGGGGTACAGATACGCAGTATTTT. Amino acids: CASSSTGGTDTQYF.

CDR3 bases: TGTGCCAGCAGTGGTTCGCTCACAGATACGCAGTATTTT. This sequence encodes CASSGSLTDTQYF. V and J are TRBV27 and TRBJ2-3; D unclear. Trimming shortened V by 5 bases and J by 2 bases, and 8 bases separated the two germline ends. The CDR3 spans 13 residues. Looked up from germline, CDR1 is MNHEY and CDR2 is SMNVEV (reference sequence).

In its sample, this clonotype was seen a few times. The rearrangement joins TRBV29-1 to TRBJ1-2; D unresolved. Trimming removed 6 bases at V and 8 bases at J, with 13 bases between. CDR3 length equals 11 residues. Germline CDR1 SQVTM, CDR2 ANQGSEA. This CDR3 reads CSVDGASGYTF. The DNA of the CDR3 is TGCAGCGTCGACGGTGCATCCGGCTACACCTTC.

This clonotype was picked up a small number of times. This sequence joins TRBV29-1 and TRBJ1-1; D unresolved. Trimming shortened V by 5 bases and J by 4 bases, and 17 bases separated the two germline ends. Germline CDR1 is SQVTM and CDR2 is ANQGSEA. The CDR3 length is 14 residues. The CDR3 reads CSVRFRLSSTEAFF. The CDR3 DNA reads TGCAGCGTTCGTTTTCGACTTAGCAGCACTGAAGCTTTCTTT.